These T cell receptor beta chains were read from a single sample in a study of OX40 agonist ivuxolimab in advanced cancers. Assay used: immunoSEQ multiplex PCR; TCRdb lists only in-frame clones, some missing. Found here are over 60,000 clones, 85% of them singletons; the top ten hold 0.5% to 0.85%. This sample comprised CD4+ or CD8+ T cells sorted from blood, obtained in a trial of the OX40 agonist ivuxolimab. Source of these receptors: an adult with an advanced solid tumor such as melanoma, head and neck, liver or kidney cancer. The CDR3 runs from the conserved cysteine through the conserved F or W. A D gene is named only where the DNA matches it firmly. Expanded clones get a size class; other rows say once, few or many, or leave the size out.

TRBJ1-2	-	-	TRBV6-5	CAIRGQNYGYTF	TGTGCCATTAGGGGCCAAAATTATGGCTACACCTTC
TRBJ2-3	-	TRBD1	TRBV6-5	CASSLRGPGKDTQYF	TGTGCCAGCAGCCTAAGGGGGCCAGGGAAAGATACGCAGTATTTT
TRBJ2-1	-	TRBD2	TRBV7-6	CASSSRLAGGNEQFF	TGTGCCAGCAGCTCTAGACTAGCGGGGGGCAATGAGCAGTTCTTC
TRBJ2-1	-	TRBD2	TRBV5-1	CASSLGGAGGNEQFF	TGCGCCAGCAGCTTGGGTGGCGCCGGGGGGAATGAGCAGTTCTTC
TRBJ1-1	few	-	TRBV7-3	CASSSSMNTEAFF	TGTGCCAGCAGCTCCTCCATGAACACTGAAGCTTTCTTT
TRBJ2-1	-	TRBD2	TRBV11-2	CASSPAPTSGSSYNEQFF	TGTGCCAGCAGCCCTGCCCCCACTAGCGGAAGCTCCTACAATGAGCAGTTCTTC
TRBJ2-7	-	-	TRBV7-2	CASSLLTGSYEQYF	TGTGCCAGCAGCTTATTAACAGGCTCCTACGAGCAGTACTTC
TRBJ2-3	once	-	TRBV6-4	CASSDSASADTQYF	TGTGCCAGCAGTGACTCGGCTAGCGCAGATACGCAGTATTTT
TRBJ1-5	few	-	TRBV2	CARWDNQPQHF	TGTGCCCGCTGGGACAATCAGCCCCAGCATTTT
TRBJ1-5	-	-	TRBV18	CASSPEGNRDQPQHF	TGTGCCAGCTCACCCGAGGGGAACAGGGATCAGCCCCAGCATTTT
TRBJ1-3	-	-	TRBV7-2	CASSLEWSGNTIYF	TGTGCCAGCAGCTTAGAGTGGTCTGGAAACACCATATATTTT
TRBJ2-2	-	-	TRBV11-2	CASSLSSWGTGELFF	TGTGCCAGCAGCTTGTCCTCCTGGGGGACCGGGGAGCTGTTTTTT
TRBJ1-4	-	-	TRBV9	CASSVGARGANEKLFF	TGTGCCAGCAGCGTAGGGGCCAGGGGAGCTAATGAAAAACTGTTTTTT
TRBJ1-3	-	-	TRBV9	CASSETGLHTIYF	TGTGCCAGCAGCGAGACAGGTCTTCACACCATATATTTT
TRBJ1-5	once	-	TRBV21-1	CASRRPPGTGRKPQHF	TGTGCCAGCCGACGACCTCCGGGGACAGGGCGTAAGCCCCAGCATTTT
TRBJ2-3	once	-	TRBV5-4	CASSLAGQGGGTDTQYF	TGTGCCAGCAGCTTGGCCGGTCAGGGGGGGGGCACAGATACGCAGTATTTT
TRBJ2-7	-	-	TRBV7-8	CASSLDRRGEQYF	TGTGCCAGCAGCTTAGATCGCAGGGGCGAGCAGTACTTC
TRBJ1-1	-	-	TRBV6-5	CASSYDRSYTEAFF	TGTGCCAGCAGTTACGACAGAAGCTACACTGAAGCTTTCTTT
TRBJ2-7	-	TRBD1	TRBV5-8	CASSWTPTGAHEQYF	TGTGCCAGCAGCTGGACCCCCACAGGGGCCCACGAGCAGTACTTC
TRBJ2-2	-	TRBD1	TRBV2	CASSGQGVSGELFF	TGTGCCAGCAGCGGACAGGGGGTATCCGGGGAGCTGTTTTTT
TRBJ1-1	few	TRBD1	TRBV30	CAWRITGGTEAFF	TGTGCCTGGAGAATTACAGGGGGCACTGAAGCTTTCTTT
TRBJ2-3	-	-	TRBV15	CATSREGGHTQYF	TGTGCCACCAGCAGAGAGGGTGGCCATACGCAGTATTTT
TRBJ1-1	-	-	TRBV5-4	CASSFTANTEAFF	TGTGCCAGCAGCTTCACAGCGAACACTGAAGCTTTCTTT
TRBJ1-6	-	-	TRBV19	CASSIGSSPLHF	TGTGCCAGTAGTATAGGGAGTTCACCCCTCCACTTT
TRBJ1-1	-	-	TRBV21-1	CASSSRDRDTEAFF	TGTGCCAGCAGCTCCCGGGACAGGGACACTGAAGCCTTCTTT
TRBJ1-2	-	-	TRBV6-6	CASSYGEGGGGYTF	TGTGCCAGCAGTTACGGGGAGGGAGGGGGTGGCTACACCTTC